The clone carrying this TCR beta chain came up many times. TCRdb re-derived calls from the reads in MiXCR, one entry per CDR3 protein. The sample shows almost 500,000 distinct CDR3 sequences, around 10% of them seen only once. These data belong to a study of T cell repertoires in cytomegalovirus infection. Study details: Indicated by public TCR beta signatures were CMV infection and matching HLA type.

The germline CDR1 and CDR2 sequences are SGHDT and YYEEEE. The V gene lost 6 bases and the J gene lost 7 bases, with 17 bases spanning the gap. The CDR3 runs to 14 residues. Sequencing was carried out using PBMCs. The chain carries TRBV5-6 and TRBJ2-1, with D possibly matching TRBD2 (6 bases). The clonotype originates from a human donor in good health (CMV status not recorded). Some clones in this sample may be carry-over from other donors' samples. The CDR3, as DNA: TGTGCCAGCAAGGAGGGACCCGTCCTGAATGAGCAGTTCTTC. It encodes CASKEGPVLNEQFF.